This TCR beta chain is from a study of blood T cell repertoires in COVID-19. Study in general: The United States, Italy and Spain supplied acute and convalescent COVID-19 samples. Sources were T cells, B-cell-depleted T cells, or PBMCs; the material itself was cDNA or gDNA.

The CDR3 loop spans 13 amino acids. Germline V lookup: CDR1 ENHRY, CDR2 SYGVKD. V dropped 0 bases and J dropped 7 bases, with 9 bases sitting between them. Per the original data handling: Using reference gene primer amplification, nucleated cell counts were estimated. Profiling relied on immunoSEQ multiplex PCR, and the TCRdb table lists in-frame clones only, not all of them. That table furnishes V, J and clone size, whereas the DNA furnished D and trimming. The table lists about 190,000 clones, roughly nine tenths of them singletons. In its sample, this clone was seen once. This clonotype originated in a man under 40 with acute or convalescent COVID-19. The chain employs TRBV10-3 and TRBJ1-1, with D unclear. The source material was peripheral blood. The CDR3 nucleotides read TGTGCCATCAGTGAGTCACGTGACTTTGAAGCTTTCTTT. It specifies CAISESRDFEAFF.